This TCR beta chain emerged from a study of T cells in Graves' hyperthyroidism and ophthalmopathy. Each diagnosis was grounded in clinical symptoms, serum thyroxine and TRAb, thyroid ultrasound, and orbital computed tomography. Study-wide results and caveats: Separating ophthalmopathy from stable hyperthyroidism was achieved by a 13 V-J model. Blood also contained most expanded thyroid clonotypes above 0.001.

This clonotype was seen ten or more times. What it binds is unknown. Using RNA transcripts as the source, TCR beta CDR3 regions were amplified. Carried out on the TCR CDR3, a first-round RT-PCR used the HTBI primer set. TCRdb re-called the multiplex PCR reads with MiXCR, one entry per CDR3 protein. The sample has around 600,000 distinct CDR3 sequences, roughly 16% seen once; the top ten hold more than 3%. Looked up from germline, CDR1 is LGHDT and CDR2 is YNNKEL (reference sequence). The CDR3 extends over 16 amino acids. Trimming removed 2 bases at V and 6 bases at J, with 16 bases between. This TCR was recovered from a woman between 40 and 50 years old with Graves' ophthalmopathy. V is TRBV3-1 and J is TRBJ2-2; D call uncertain. The sequenced sample was blood. CDR3 loop: CASSQPQPVSPGELFF. CDR3 coding DNA: TGTGCCAGCAGCCAACCTCAGCCTGTTTCCCCCGGGGAGCTGTTTTTT.